The next 17 T cell receptor beta chains were all read from a single sample in a study of blood T cell repertoires in COVID-19. Produced via immunoSEQ multiplex PCR; TCRdb's table is partial and in-frame only. The repertoire includes 120,000 or so clones, about 88% of them detected once, and approximately 1.1% sits in the top ten. The sequenced sample consisted of peripheral blood. Receptors originate from a woman older than 75 with acute or convalescent COVID-19.

This clone was seen a few times. Germline is not matched at one junction end, which may reflect a read error. The genes are TRBV7-9 and TRBJ2-2; 7 nucleotides agree with TRBD2. The CDR3 length is 15 residues. Germline V gene data show CDR1 as SEHNR and CDR2 as FQNEAQ (reference sequence). The CDR3 DNA reads as TGTGCCAGCAGTTTAGGACGGGAGGAGTCCGGGGAGCTGTTTTTT. Translated: CASSLGREESGELFF.

The chain combines TRBV10-3 with TRBJ2-3; 11 positions match TRBD2. This CDR3 is 16 amino acids long. V dropped 0 bases and J dropped 4; count of bases not matched to a gene: 3. Germline CDR1 and CDR2: ENHRY and SYGVKD. CDR3 DNA: TGTGCCATCAGTGAGTCTAGCGGGGGGGGTGCAGATACGCAGTATTTT. Amino acid sequence: CAISESSGGGADTQYF.

The J gene is TRBJ1-1, the V gene TRBV5-1; 7 bases fit TRBD1. The CDR3 contains 15 residues. J was trimmed by 1 base and V by 7 bases; bases with no gene match: 10. Germline-derived CDR1 and CDR2 are SGHRS and YFSETQ. This CDR3 reads CASGLRTGENTEAFF. The CDR3, as DNA: TGCGCCAGCGGACTTCGGACAGGAGAGAACACTGAAGCTTTCTTT.

This chain joins TRBV9 and TRBJ2-1; TRBD1 is a possible D gene (5 bases). Trimming cost V 4 bases and J 2 bases, with 13 bases left between them. The germline V gene encodes CDR1 SGDLS and CDR2 YYNGEE. This CDR3 has 15 residues. DNA of the CDR3: TGTGCCAGCAGCCCCTATTACAGGCCCTACAATGAGCAGTTCTTC. The encoded protein is CASSPYYRPYNEQFF.

This clone was recorded once. The chain uses TRBV19 and TRBJ1-3, with 8 nucleotides matching TRBD1. V shed 5 bases and J 0 bases; nucleotides not matched to a gene: 3. The germline V gene has CDR1 LNHDA and CDR2 SQIVND (reference sequence). The CDR3 sequence is 15 residues long. The CDR3 spells CASSVTGGSGNTIYF. The CDR3 bases are TGTGCCAGTAGTGTAACAGGGGGCTCTGGAAACACCATATATTTT.

The J gene is TRBJ2-1, the V gene TRBV15, with 8 bases matching TRBD2. The CDR3 is 16 amino acids. In germline, CDR1 is LNHNV, CDR2 YYDKDF (reference sequence). V lost 0 bases to trimming and J lost 4 bases; unmatched junction nucleotides: 5. This chain's CDR3 is CATSRDRASGYNEQFF. The CDR3 bases are TGTGCCACCAGCAGAGATCGAGCTAGCGGGTACAATGAGCAGTTCTTC.

The chain links TRBV4-1 to TRBJ2-5, with D perhaps matching TRBD1 (6 bases). CDR3 length equals 12 residues. Deletions cut 8 bases from V and 1 base from J, with 8 bases between. CDR1 MGHRA and CDR2 YSYEKL come from the germline V gene. The CDR3 here is CASGQPQETQYF. CDR3 coding DNA: TGCGCCAGCGGACAGCCCCAAGAGACCCAGTACTTC.

CDR3 bases: TGTGCCATCAGCCAGGGGAGGGACTCCTACGAGCAGTACTTC. Translated, it gives CAISQGRDSYEQYF. The chain links TRBV10-3 to TRBJ2-7, with a tentative D call TRBD2 (7 bases). Looked up from germline, CDR1 is ENHRY and CDR2 is SYGVKD. This CDR3 spans 14 amino acids. Trimming cost V 6 bases and J 0 bases, with 12 bases left between them.

This clone is a singleton in its sample. This chain links TRBV18 with TRBJ1-6; D is undetermined. This CDR3 is 15 amino acids long. Germline V CDR1 and CDR2: KGHSH, LQKENI. V was clipped by 4 bases and J by 0 bases, with 7 bases between them. The CDR3 is CASSRGSSYNSPLHF. The CDR3 DNA reads as TGTGCCAGCTCACGCGGAAGCTCCTATAATTCACCCCTCCACTTT.

This chain links TRBV2 with TRBJ2-3; TRBD2 matches 12 bases. The CDR3 is 16 residues long. In germline, CDR1 is SNHLY, CDR2 FYNNEI. V dropped 9 bases and J dropped 0; count of bases not matched to a gene: 7. The CDR3 spells CASILAGGYSTDTQYF. CDR3 in DNA: TGTGCCAGTATACTAGCGGGGGGTTATAGCACAGATACGCAGTATTTT.

This clone came up once. This chain joins TRBV29-1 and TRBJ2-5; maybe TRBD2 (5 bases). The V gene's germline CDR1 is SQVTM and CDR2 ANQGSEA. This CDR3 contains 11 residues. V was shortened by 4 bases and J by 7 bases, with 10 bases between the two germline ends. DNA for the CDR3: TGCAGCGTTGCAGTCGGAGGGACCCAGTACTTC. It codes for CSVAVGGTQYF.

This chain connects TRBV19 to TRBJ1-2; 9 bases match TRBD1. Per germline, CDR1 LNHDA and CDR2 SQIVND (reference sequence). Losses at the gene ends were 5 bases for V and 4 bases for J; bases not matched to a gene: 11. This CDR3 has 16 amino acids. The CDR3 spells CASSPPGTGHTYGYTF. The CDR3 DNA reads as TGTGCCAGTAGTCCTCCCGGGACAGGGCACACCTATGGCTACACCTTC. Full variable domain (remainder filled in from reference TRBV19 and TRBJ1-2): DGGITQSPKYLFRKEGQNVTLSCEQNLNHDAMYWYRQDPGQGLRLIYYSQIVNDFQKGDIAEGYSVSREKKESFPLTVTSAQKNPTAFYLCASSPPGTGHTYGYTFGSGTRLTVV.

The rearrangement links TRBV7-2 to TRBJ1-2; no clear D gene. The CDR3 covers 14 residues. CDR1 SGHTA and CDR2 FQGNSA come from the germline V gene. The V and J ends lost 5 bases and 8 bases respectively, with 18 bases between them. This CDR3 is CASSIQHSTGGYTF. The DNA of the CDR3 is TGTGCCAGCAGCATACAGCACTCCACGGGGGGCTACACCTTC.

The rearrangement uses TRBV5-1 and TRBJ2-3, with 8 bases fitting TRBD1. Germline V gene data show CDR1 as SGHRS and CDR2 as YFSETQ. Trimming at V came to 0 bases and at J to 2 bases, leaving 2 bases not matched to a gene. The length of the CDR3 is 15 residues. DNA for the CDR3: TGCGCCAGCAGCTTGGAGGACAGGGTCACAGATACGCAGTATTTT. Amino acid sequence: CASSLEDRVTDTQYF.

This sequence joins TRBV19 and TRBJ2-3; maybe TRBD1 (5 bases). Germline V gene data show CDR1 as LNHDA and CDR2 as SQIVND (reference sequence). CDR3 length: 15 amino acids. The V gene lost 5 bases and the J gene lost 0 bases, with 12 bases spanning the gap. The CDR3 coding sequence is TGTGCCAGTAGTTCCCAGGGCCCGAGCACAGATACGCAGTATTTT. Protein sequence: CASSSQGPSTDTQYF.

The chain has TRBV5-8 and TRBJ2-1, with 16 nucleotides matching TRBD2. This CDR3 comprises 16 residues. The germline gives CDR1 SGHTS, CDR2 YDEGEE. J lost 9 bases, V lost 4 bases, and 7 bases had no gene match. CDR3 sequence (DNA): TGTGCCAGCAGCCAACCAGGGACTAGCGGGGGGGGTGAGCAGTTCTTC. Amino acids: CASSQPGTSGGGEQFF.

The genes are TRBV9 and TRBJ1-2; TRBD1 might be the D (6 bases). V was shortened by 3 bases and J by 8 bases, with 11 bases between the two germline ends. This CDR3 is built from 12 residues. Germline loops: CDR1 SGDLS, CDR2 YYNGEE. CDR3 region: CASSAYREGYTF. CDR3 in DNA: TGTGCCAGCAGCGCATACAGGGAAGGCTACACCTTC.